Below are 13 T cell receptor beta chains sequenced from a single sample in a study of blood T cell repertoires in COVID-19. Generated by immunoSEQ multiplex PCR, the TCRdb table keeps only in-frame clones and is missing some. The sample shows around 190,000 clones, less than 90% of them seen only once. Sequenced sample: peripheral blood. Receptors were obtained from a woman aged 65 to 85 with COVID-19, enrolled during active disease.

The chain links TRBV18 to TRBJ2-3; possibly TRBD1 for D (5 bases). There are 15 residues in the CDR3. Trimming left V 4 bases short and J 1 base short, with 12 bases between. Germline-derived CDR1 and CDR2 are KGHSH and LQKENI. CDR3 DNA: TGTGCCAGCTCACGAGGACACCCTGGCACAGATACGCAGTATTTT. Translation gives CASSRGHPGTDTQYF.

CDR3 DNA sequence: TGTGCCAGCAGCCCCAATTTCAATCAGCCCCAGCATTTT. Translated: CASSPNFNQPQHF. The chain couples TRBV3-1 (or the pseudogene TRBV3-2) to TRBJ1-5; D is unresolved. The CDR3 covers 13 residues. Germline-derived CDR1 and CDR2 are LGHDT and YNNKEL (reference sequence). V lost 4 bases to trimming and J lost 3 bases, with 7 bases between them.

This clone was recorded once. V usage is TRBV3-1 (or the pseudogene TRBV3-2) and J usage is TRBJ1-2, with D hard to call. Trimming cost V 4 bases and J 2 bases, with 14 bases left between them. This CDR3 has 15 amino acids. Germline V gives CDR1 LGHDT, CDR2 YNNKEL (reference sequence). DNA of the CDR3: TGTGCCAGCAGCCGTGCTACCGAGGGAAACTATGGCTACACCTTC. Its translation: CASSRATEGNYGYTF.

This clone was counted many times. The V and J genes are TRBV5-4 and TRBJ1-2, with 8 bases aligning to TRBD1. This CDR3 region has 16 residues. Per the germline V gene, CDR1 is SGHNT and CDR2 is YYREEE (reference sequence). V dropped 1 base and J dropped 6; count of bases not matched to a gene: 11. The CDR3, as DNA: TGTGCCAGCAGCTTGCGGCGACAGGGGACGAGGGATGGCTACACCTTC. It is translated as CASSLRRQGTRDGYTF.

The chain recombines TRBV6-2 or TRBV6-3 with TRBJ2-3; 9 bases agree with TRBD2. This CDR3 region has 17 residues. V lost 5 bases and J lost 4; bases outside the gene matches: 13. Germline values: CDR1 MNHEY, CDR2 SVGEGT. The CDR3 nucleotides read TGTGCCAGCAGTCGCCCCCGGGCGGGAGGGAGGGCAGATACGCAGTATTTT. Translated, it gives CASSRPRAGGRADTQYF.

The chain uses TRBV19 and TRBJ2-2; D call uncertain. Germline CDR1 reads LNHDA; CDR2 reads SQIVND (reference sequence). Deletions cut 2 bases from V and 7 bases from J, with 11 bases between. The CDR3 covers 14 residues. CDR3 nucleotide sequence: TGTGCCAGTAGTATACCCGGAGCGAGCGGGGAGCTGTTTTTT. This codes for CASSIPGASGELFF.

The V and J genes are TRBV29-1 and TRBJ1-1; perhaps TRBD1 as D (6 bases). CDR1 SQVTM and CDR2 ANQGSEA come from the germline V gene. CDR3 size: 16 residues. Trimming shortened V by 4 bases and J by 1 base, and 19 bases separated the two germline ends. CDR3 loop: CSVGGQGTYGNTEAFF. CDR3 DNA: TGCAGCGTTGGTGGGCAGGGGACATACGGGAACACTGAAGCTTTCTTT.

The chain employs TRBV9 and TRBJ2-3; 14 bases are shared with TRBD2. V lost 4 bases to trimming and J lost 3 bases; unmatched junction nucleotides: 19. Per germline, CDR1 SGDLS and CDR2 YYNGEE. The CDR3 sequence is 21 residues long. CDR3 sequence: CASSQSRGLAGVLVGTDTQYF. CDR3 nucleotide sequence: TGTGCCAGCAGCCAATCTAGGGGACTAGCGGGAGTTTTAGTCGGGACAGATACGCAGTATTTT.

This clone was observed once. The chain joins TRBV27 to TRBJ2-1; TRBD2 aligns across 10 bases. Germline V CDR1 and CDR2: MNHEY, SMNVEV (reference sequence). The CDR3 totals 15 residues. J gave up 7 bases and V 7 bases, and 10 bases lay outside the gene matches. This CDR3 reads CASTPGVAGGNEQFF. Here the CDR3 DNA reads TGTGCCAGCACCCCGGGGGTAGCGGGAGGAAATGAGCAGTTCTTC.

The chain uses TRBV7-2 and TRBJ2-6; D perhaps matches TRBD2 (6 bases). V lost 3 bases, J lost 0 bases, and 12 bases lay in between. This CDR3 contains 17 residues. Germline values: CDR1 SGHTA, CDR2 FQGNSA. DNA of the CDR3: TGTGCCAGCAGCTTTTCTGCCGGGAGCTCTGGGGCCAACGTCCTGACTTTC. Translating it yields CASSFSAGSSGANVLTF.

This chain joins TRBV7-3 and TRBJ1-1, with 7 bases lining up with TRBD1. Germline V gene sequence: CDR1 SGHTA, CDR2 FQGTGA. V gave up 2 bases and J gave up 11 bases; unmatched junction bases: 8. This CDR3 is built from 13 residues. The CDR3: CASSLGGGAGAFF. The CDR3 DNA reads as TGTGCCAGCAGCTTAGGAGGGGGCGCGGGGGCTTTCTTT.

This chain joins TRBV5-1 and TRBJ2-5, with 8 bases lining up with TRBD1. The V segment lost 4 bases and the J segment 6 bases; nucleotides outside the gene matches: 8. This CDR3 region has 14 residues. CDR1 is SGHRS and CDR2 is YFSETQ in the germline V gene. The CDR3 DNA sequence: TGCGCCAGCAGCCCTGGACAGGGAGTACAGACCCAGTACTTC. The encoded protein is CASSPGQGVQTQYF.

A few counts support this clone. This chain uses TRBV2 with TRBJ2-7; 9 bases map to TRBD1. CDR1 and CDR2 from the germline V gene are SNHLY and FYNNEI. The CDR3 totals 14 residues. V lost 7 bases, J lost 6 bases, and 10 bases stayed unmatched. Written as DNA, the CDR3 is TGTGCCAGCACCATCACCGGGACAGGGTTCGAGCAGTACTTC. Translating it yields CASTITGTGFEQYF.